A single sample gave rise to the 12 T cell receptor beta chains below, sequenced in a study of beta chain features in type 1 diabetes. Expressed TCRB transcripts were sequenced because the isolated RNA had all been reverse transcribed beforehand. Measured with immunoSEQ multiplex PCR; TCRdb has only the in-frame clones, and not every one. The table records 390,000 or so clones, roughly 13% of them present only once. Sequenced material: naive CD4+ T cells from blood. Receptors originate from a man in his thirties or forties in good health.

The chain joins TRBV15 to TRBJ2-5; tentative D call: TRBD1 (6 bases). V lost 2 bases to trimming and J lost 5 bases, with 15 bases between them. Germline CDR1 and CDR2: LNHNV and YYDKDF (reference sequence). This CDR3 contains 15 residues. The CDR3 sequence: CATSRHTGMGETQYF. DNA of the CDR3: TGTGCCACCAGCAGACACACAGGGATGGGGGAGACCCAGTACTTC.

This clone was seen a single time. CDR3 sequence: CAWSARDSHLRAGNTIYF. CDR3 DNA sequence: TGTGCCTGGAGTGCTCGAGACTCCCACCTACGCGCGGGAAACACCATATATTTT. V usage is TRBV30 and J usage is TRBJ1-3; D call uncertain. Germline V gene lookup returns CDR1 GTSNPN and CDR2 SVGIG (reference sequence). V was trimmed by 1 base and J by 4 bases, leaving 23 bases between them. The CDR3 runs to 18 residues.

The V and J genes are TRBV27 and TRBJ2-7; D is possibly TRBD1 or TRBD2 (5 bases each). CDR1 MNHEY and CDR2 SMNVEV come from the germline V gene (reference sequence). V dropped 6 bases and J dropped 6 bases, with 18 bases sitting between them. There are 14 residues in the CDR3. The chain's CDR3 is CASSPLGTKSEQYV. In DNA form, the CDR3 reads TGTGCCAGCAGCCCTCTGGGGACGAAATCCGAGCAGTACGTC.

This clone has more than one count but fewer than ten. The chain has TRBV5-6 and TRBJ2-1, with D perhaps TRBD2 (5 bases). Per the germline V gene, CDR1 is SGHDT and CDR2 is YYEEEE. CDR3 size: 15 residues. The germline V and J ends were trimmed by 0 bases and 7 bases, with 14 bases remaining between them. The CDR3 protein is CASSLAGREGNEQFF. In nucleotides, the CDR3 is TGTGCCAGCAGCTTGGCGGGGAGAGAGGGAAATGAGCAGTTCTTC. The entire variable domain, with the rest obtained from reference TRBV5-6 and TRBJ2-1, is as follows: DAGVTQSPTHLIKTRGQQVTLRCSPKSGHDTVSWYQQALGQGPQFIFQYYEEEERQRGNFPDRFSGHQFPNYSSELNVNALLLGDSALYLCASSLAGREGNEQFFGPGTRLTVL.

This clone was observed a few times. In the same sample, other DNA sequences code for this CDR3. The CDR3 region is CASSPRNTEAFF. In DNA, the CDR3 is TGTGCCAGCTCACCCAGGAACACTGAAGCTTTCTTT. The chain couples TRBV18 to TRBJ1-1; no definite D call. V was cut by 3 bases and J by 1 base, with 3 bases left in between. The CDR3 runs 12 residues. The germline V gene encodes CDR1 KGHSH and CDR2 LQKENI.

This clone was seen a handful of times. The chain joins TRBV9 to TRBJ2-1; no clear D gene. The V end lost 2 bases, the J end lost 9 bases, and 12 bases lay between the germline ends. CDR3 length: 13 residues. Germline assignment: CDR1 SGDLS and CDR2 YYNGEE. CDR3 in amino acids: CASSVQTIGEQFF. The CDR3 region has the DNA TGTGCCAGCAGCGTCCAGACAATAGGTGAGCAGTTCTTC. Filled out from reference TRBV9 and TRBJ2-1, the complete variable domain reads DSGVTQTPKHLITATGQRVTLRCSPRSGDLSVYWYQQSLDQGLQFLIQYYNGEERAKGNILERFSAQQFPDLHSELNLSSLELGDSALYFCASSVQTIGEQFFGPGTRLTVL.

The CDR3 region is CASSPRTGWTEAFF. The CDR3 region has the DNA TGTGCCAGCAGTCCTCGGACAGGGTGGACTGAAGCTTTCTTT. The J gene is TRBJ1-1, the V gene TRBV6-5; 8 nucleotides agree with TRBD1. CDR3 size: 14 residues. Germline V gene lookup returns CDR1 MNHEY and CDR2 SVGAGI. The V and J ends lost 5 bases and 5 bases, in that order; junction bases with no gene match: 7.

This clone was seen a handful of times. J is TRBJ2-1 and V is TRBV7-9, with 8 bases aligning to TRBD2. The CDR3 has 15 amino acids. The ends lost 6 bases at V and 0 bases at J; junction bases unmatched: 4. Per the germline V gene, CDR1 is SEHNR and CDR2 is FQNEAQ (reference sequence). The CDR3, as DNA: TGTGCCAGCAGATCCAGCGGGAGCTCCTACAATGAGCAGTTCTTC. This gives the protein CASRSSGSSYNEQFF.

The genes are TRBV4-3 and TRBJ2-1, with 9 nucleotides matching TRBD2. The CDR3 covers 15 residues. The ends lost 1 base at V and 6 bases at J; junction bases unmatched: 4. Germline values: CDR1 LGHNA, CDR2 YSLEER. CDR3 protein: CASSQGGGAFNEQFF. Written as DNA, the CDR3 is TGCGCCAGCAGCCAAGGCGGGGGGGCGTTCAATGAGCAGTTCTTC.

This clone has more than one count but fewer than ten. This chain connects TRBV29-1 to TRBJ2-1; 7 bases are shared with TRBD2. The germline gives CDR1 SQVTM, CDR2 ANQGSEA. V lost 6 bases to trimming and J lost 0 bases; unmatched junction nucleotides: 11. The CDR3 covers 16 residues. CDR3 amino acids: CSVSQKAGPSYNEQFF. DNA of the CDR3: TGCAGCGTATCCCAAAAAGCGGGGCCCTCCTACAATGAGCAGTTCTTC.

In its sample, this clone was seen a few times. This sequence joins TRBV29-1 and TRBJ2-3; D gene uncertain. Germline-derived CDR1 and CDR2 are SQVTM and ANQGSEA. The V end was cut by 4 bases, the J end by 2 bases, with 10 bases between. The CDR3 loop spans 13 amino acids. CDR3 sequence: CSVVRDYTDTQYF. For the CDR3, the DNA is TGCAGCGTTGTAAGGGATTACACAGATACGCAGTATTTT.

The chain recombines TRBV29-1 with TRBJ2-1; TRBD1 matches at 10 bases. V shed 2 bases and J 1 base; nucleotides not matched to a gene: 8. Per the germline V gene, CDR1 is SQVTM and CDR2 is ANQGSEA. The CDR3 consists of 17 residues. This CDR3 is CSVENSGQGFSYNEQFF. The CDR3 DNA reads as TGCAGCGTTGAAAATTCGGGACAGGGGTTTTCCTACAATGAGCAGTTCTTC.